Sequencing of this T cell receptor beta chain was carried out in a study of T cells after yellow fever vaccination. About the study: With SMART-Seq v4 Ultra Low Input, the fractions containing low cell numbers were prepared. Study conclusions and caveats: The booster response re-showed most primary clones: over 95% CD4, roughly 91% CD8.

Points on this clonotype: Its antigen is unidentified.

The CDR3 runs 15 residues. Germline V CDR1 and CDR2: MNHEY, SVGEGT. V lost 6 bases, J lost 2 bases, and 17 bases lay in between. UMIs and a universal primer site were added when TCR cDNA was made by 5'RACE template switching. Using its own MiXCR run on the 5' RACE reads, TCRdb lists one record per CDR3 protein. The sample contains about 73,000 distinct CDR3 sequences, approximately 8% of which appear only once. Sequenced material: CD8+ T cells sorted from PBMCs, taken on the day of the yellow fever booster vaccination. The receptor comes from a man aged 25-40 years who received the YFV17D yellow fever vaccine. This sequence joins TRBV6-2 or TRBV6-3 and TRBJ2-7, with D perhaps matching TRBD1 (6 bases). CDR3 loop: CASSRTEGKTYEQYF. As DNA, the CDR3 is TGTGCCAGCAGCCGGACAGAAGGAAAAACCTACGAGCAGTACTTC.